These 30 T cell receptor beta chains were all obtained from the same sample, sequenced in a study of a mutant IDH1 vaccine in newly diagnosed glioma. The time point denotes: week 35, safety follow-up. Each vaccine dose was 300 ug of mutant IDH1 20-mer peptide, with topical imiquimod. Data came from immunoSEQ multiplex PCR; TCRdb stores just in-frame clones and leaves some out. The table shows some 50,000 clones, with around 92% occurring only once. These receptors' antigens are unknown. The starting material was PBMCs, obtained from a glioma patient whose treatment included an IDH1 peptide vaccine. The receptors stem from a man between 50 and 59 years old with glioma.

This clone has a handful of counts. This chain links TRBV4-1 with TRBJ1-2, with TRBD1 matching over 9 bases. The CDR3 length is 15 residues. J was trimmed by 4 bases and V by 4 bases; bases with no gene match: 7. Germline V gene lookup returns CDR1 MGHRA and CDR2 YSYEKL. The CDR3 here is CASSPWTGEGYGYTF. The CDR3 DNA reads TGCGCCAGCAGCCCGTGGACAGGGGAAGGCTATGGCTACACCTTC.

There are a few counts of this clone. This chain links TRBV6-6 with TRBJ1-5; unclear D gene. The length of the CDR3 is 14 residues. Germline V gives CDR1 MNHNY, CDR2 SVGAGI (reference sequence). Trimming shortened V by 4 bases and J by 5 bases, and 12 bases separated the two germline ends. The CDR3 DNA sequence: TGTGCCAGCAGTTTCACCGGCCGTGATCAGCCCCAGCATTTT. It codes for CASSFTGRDQPQHF.

This CDR3 reads CASSPGTGFYEQYF. The CDR3 DNA sequence: TGTGCCAGCAGCCCGGGGACAGGATTCTACGAGCAGTACTTC. V gene TRBV11-2 combines with J gene TRBJ2-7; 8 bases match TRBD1. Trimming removed 5 bases from V and 3 bases from J; junction bases left unmatched: 6. The CDR3 extends over 14 amino acids. The germline gives CDR1 SGHAT, CDR2 FQNNGV. Full variable domain (rest looked up from reference TRBV11-2 and TRBJ2-7): EAGVAQSPRYKIIEKRQSVAFWCNPISGHATLYWYQQILGQGPKLLIQFQNNGVVDDSQLPKDRFSAERLKGVDSTLKIQPAKLEDSAVYLCASSPGTGFYEQYFGPGTRLTVT.

J is TRBJ2-7 and V is TRBV5-1; D unresolved. The CDR3 contains 14 residues. Germline CDR1 reads SGHRS; CDR2 reads YFSETQ. Deletions cut 3 bases from V and 3 bases from J, with 13 bases between. For the CDR3, the DNA is TGCGCCAGCAGCTCGTCAGGCACCTTCTACGAGCAGTACTTC. Encoded protein: CASSSSGTFYEQYF. Based on the CDR3 plus reference TRBV5-1 and TRBJ2-7, the full variable domain is KAGVTQTPRYLIKTRGQQVTLSCSPISGHRSVSWYQQTPGQGLQFLFEYFSETQRNKGNFPGRFSGRQFSNSRSEMNVSTLELGDSALYLCASSSSGTFYEQYFGPGTRLTVT.

The chain carries TRBV9 and TRBJ2-5; tentative D call: TRBD1 (6 bases). Gene TRBJ2-7 matches the end of the DNA better, so the J call may be wrong. Germline values: CDR1 SGDLS, CDR2 YYNGEE. The length of the CDR3 is 14 residues. The CDR3 bases are TGTGCCAGCAGCGTAGGTTACAGGGACTACGAGCAGTACTTC. This codes for CASSVGYRDYEQYF.

The chain has TRBV28 and TRBJ1-1; the D is unclear. This CDR3 region has 13 residues. With 4 bases removed from V and 11 bases from J, the gap between germline ends came to 17 bases. Germline CDR1 reads MDHEN; CDR2 reads SYDVKM. CDR3 sequence reads: CASSSLPRLGAFF. The CDR3 DNA reads as TGTGCCAGCAGTTCTCTCCCCCGGCTTGGGGCTTTCTTT.

CDR3 region: CASSARQGGTEAFF. In nucleotides, the CDR3 is TGTGCCAGCAGCGCACGACAGGGGGGGACTGAAGCTTTCTTT. This sequence joins TRBV9 and TRBJ1-1; TRBD1 aligns across 9 bases. V shed 3 bases, J shed 5 bases, and the junction held 5 bases outside the gene matches. CDR1 and CDR2 (germline): SGDLS, YYNGEE. This CDR3 contains 14 residues.

This rearrangement joins TRBV18 to TRBJ2-7, with TRBD1 as a possible D gene (6 bases). This CDR3 comprises 15 residues. The V end lost 2 bases, the J end lost 9 bases, and 20 bases lay between the germline ends. CDR1 and CDR2 from the germline V gene are KGHSH and LQKENI. CDR3 DNA: TGTGCCAGCTCACCATGGAAGGGGGTACGGGGCGGGCAGTACTTC. This encodes CASSPWKGVRGGQYF.

This sequence joins TRBV7-2 and TRBJ2-7; 7 bases map to TRBD2. This CDR3 has 15 residues. The trim removed 1 base at V and 9 bases at J, leaving 12 bases unmatched. From germline, CDR1 is SGHTA and CDR2 FQGNSA. The DNA of the CDR3 is TGTGCCAGCAGCTTAGAGGTTACCGGCGGGAGAAGGCAGTACTTC. It encodes CASSLEVTGGRRQYF.

The count of this clone is one. J is TRBJ2-7 and V is TRBV5-1; 10 positions agree with TRBD1. Germline trimming cut 3 bases from V and 9 bases from J; bases unmatched to any gene: 9. The V gene's germline CDR1 is SGHRS and CDR2 YFSETQ. The CDR3 totals 14 residues. DNA of the CDR3: TGCGCCAGCAGCTCCCGGGACAGGGGTTATTGGCAGTACTTC. It codes for CASSSRDRGYWQYF.

V usage is TRBV11-2 and J usage is TRBJ1-2; 10 bases are a match to TRBD1. V shed 5 bases, J shed 1 base, and the junction held 4 bases outside the gene matches. The CDR3 sequence is 15 residues long. Germline V gene data show CDR1 as SGHAT and CDR2 as FQNNGV. CDR3 region: CASSPGTGVNYGYTF. The DNA for the CDR3 is TGTGCCAGCAGCCCAGGGACAGGGGTTAACTATGGCTACACCTTC.

The chain joins TRBV30 to TRBJ2-3; TRBD1 matches at 9 bases. This CDR3 has 14 residues. Germline V lookup: CDR1 GTSNPN, CDR2 SVGIG (reference sequence). Trimming at V came to 1 base and at J to 1 base, leaving 0 bases not matched to a gene. In DNA, the CDR3 is TGTGCCTGGAGTGACAGGGGGCGCACAGATACGCAGTATTTT. It translates to CAWSDRGRTDTQYF. The whole variable domain, remainder taken from reference TRBV30 and TRBJ2-3, is SQTIHQWPATLVQPVGSPLSLECTVEGTSNPNLYWYRQAAGRGLQLLFYSVGIGQISSEVPQNLSASRPQDRQFILSSKKLLLSDSGFYLCAWSDRGRTDTQYFGPGTRLTVL.

V and J are TRBV11-3 and TRBJ2-7; the D gene is possibly TRBD1 (5 bases). The CDR3 length is 15 residues. Germline lookup yields CDR1 SGHNT and CDR2 YENEEA. The ends were cut back, 0 bases at V and 5 bases at J, with 14 bases in the middle. Here the CDR3 DNA reads TGTGCCAGCAGCTTAGACTCAGGGATCCCAAACGAGCAGTACTTC. The encoded protein is CASSLDSGIPNEQYF.

This clone was picked up one time. This chain links TRBV4-1 with TRBJ2-1; a weak D match, TRBD1 (8 bases). The CDR3 has 15 residues. Germline V gene sequence: CDR1 MGHRA, CDR2 YSYEKL. V dropped 4 bases and J dropped 8 bases, with 18 bases sitting between them. This chain's CDR3 is CASSPGQGGADEQFF. CDR3 DNA sequence: TGCGCCAGCAGCCCCGGACAGGGAGGGGCCGATGAGCAGTTCTTC.

The chain joins TRBV9 to TRBJ1-1; D possibly corresponds to TRBD1 (5 bases). CDR1 is SGDLS, CDR2 YYNGEE, per germline. V was trimmed by 5 bases and J by 4 bases, leaving 12 bases between them. The CDR3 runs to 13 residues. Here the CDR3 reads CASRPGGGTEAFF. CDR3 coding DNA: TGTGCCAGCAGACCCGGGGGGGGCACTGAAGCTTTCTTT. Full variable domain (remainder filled in from reference TRBV9 and TRBJ1-1): DSGVTQTPKHLITATGQRVTLRCSPRSGDLSVYWYQQSLDQGLQFLIQYYNGEERAKGNILERFSAQQFPDLHSELNLSSLELGDSALYFCASRPGGGTEAFFGQGTRLTVV.

The chain links TRBV28 to TRBJ1-1; D is undetermined. The CDR3 loop spans 17 amino acids. Germline V lookup: CDR1 MDHEN, CDR2 SYDVKM. Trimming took off 3 bases at V and 1 base at J, with 18 bases between the two ends. CDR3 bases: TGTGCCAGCAGTTTGATTGGTAGGAGGGTCTCGAACACTGAAGCTTTCTTT. Translation gives CASSLIGRRVSNTEAFF.

V is TRBV7-6 and J is TRBJ1-1; D unresolved. The CDR3 runs 14 residues. Per germline, CDR1 SGHVS and CDR2 FNYEAQ. The V and J ends lost 5 bases and 3 bases respectively, with 13 bases between them. The CDR3 DNA reads TGTGCCAGCAGCAAGCGGGCTGGCGACACTGAAGCTTTCTTT. Encoded protein: CASSKRAGDTEAFF.

The genes are TRBV21-1 and TRBJ1-1; the table's TRBD1 call for D was not verified on the DNA. TRBV21-1 is marked as a pseudogene. CDR3 length: 14 amino acids. CDR3 amino acids: CASTPTEGVTEAFF. CDR3 coding DNA: TGTGCCAGCACTCCAACTGAGGGGGTTACTGAAGCTTTCTTT.

This clone showed up just once. V and J are TRBV30 and TRBJ2-2; 13 positions match TRBD2. Trimming took 4 bases from V and 4 from J; bases not matched to a gene: 6. Germline V gene lookup returns CDR1 GTSNPN and CDR2 SVGIG (reference sequence). The length of the CDR3 is 16 residues. The CDR3 DNA follows: TGTGCCTGGACCGGGACTAGCGGGAAACTCACCGGGGAGCTGTTTTTT. This translates into CAWTGTSGKLTGELFF.

The rearrangement links TRBV6-5 to TRBJ1-2; a weak D match, TRBD1 (6 bases). V lost 6 bases, J lost 8 bases, and 16 bases lay in between. Germline loops: CDR1 MNHEY, CDR2 SVGAGI. CDR3 size: 13 residues. The DNA of the CDR3 is TGTGCCAGCAGCAGACAGGAACCGCGGGGCTACACCTTC. Protein product: CASSRQEPRGYTF.

A few counts support this clone. The chain recombines TRBV6-5 with TRBJ1-5; no clear D gene. This CDR3 has 15 amino acids. Germline CDR1 is MNHEY and CDR2 is SVGAGI. Trimming shortened V by 6 bases and J by 7 bases, and 19 bases separated the two germline ends. CDR3 nucleotides: TGTGCCAGCAGCTACCTTGAGCGCGGGGTACAGCCCCAGCATTTT. Amino acid sequence: CASSYLERGVQPQHF.

This rearrangement joins TRBV28 to TRBJ2-4, with D possibly being TRBD1 (5 bases). V was shortened by 11 bases and J by 4 bases, with 12 bases between the two germline ends. Germline CDR1 MDHEN, CDR2 SYDVKM. The CDR3 totals 12 residues. CDR3 sequence reads: CASDDSKNIQYF. CDR3 bases: TGTGCCTCGGACGACAGTAAAAACATTCAGTACTTC.

The V and J genes are TRBV5-1 and TRBJ2-7; no clear D. Germline loops: CDR1 SGHRS, CDR2 YFSETQ. The CDR3 is made up of 14 amino acids. Trimming left V 2 bases short and J 1 base short, with 10 bases between. CDR3 loop: CASSFSHGSYEQYF. CDR3 coding DNA: TGCGCCAGCAGCTTTTCACACGGATCCTACGAGCAGTACTTC.

J is TRBJ2-7 and V is TRBV5-5, with a possible D match to TRBD1 (6 bases). Germline V gene lookup returns CDR1 SGHKS and CDR2 YYEKEE (reference sequence). The V and J ends lost 6 bases and 0 bases respectively, with 22 bases between them. The CDR3 covers 17 residues. The CDR3 DNA sequence: TGTGCCAGCAACGGGATTGACAGGACAAAACTCTCCTACGAGCAGTACTTC. The encoded protein is CASNGIDRTKLSYEQYF.

This chain links TRBV25-1 with TRBJ2-5; unclear D gene. V was cut by 2 bases and J by 5 bases, with 15 bases left in between. This CDR3 contains 15 residues. Germline V lookup: CDR1 MGHDK, CDR2 SYGVNS. The chain's CDR3 is CASSEERRARETQYF. The CDR3 DNA follows: TGTGCCAGCAGTGAAGAAAGACGAGCCCGGGAGACCCAGTACTTC.

This chain uses TRBV29-1 with TRBJ2-3; no firm D call. The germline V and J ends were trimmed by 7 bases and 3 bases, with 8 bases remaining between them. The length of the CDR3 is 11 residues. The germline V gene has CDR1 SQVTM and CDR2 ANQGSEA. CDR3 DNA: TGCAGCGCCGGCGAGACAGATACGCAGTATTTT. Protein: CSAGETDTQYF.

The J gene is TRBJ2-7, the V gene TRBV7-3; 7 bases are shared with TRBD2. Germline V CDR1 and CDR2: SGHTA, FQGTGA. V lost 5 bases and J lost 5; bases outside the gene matches: 15. The CDR3 spans 16 residues. The CDR3 region is CASSPTVGGPGNEQYF. The CDR3 DNA sequence: TGTGCCAGCAGCCCTACAGTGGGAGGGCCGGGGAACGAGCAGTACTTC.

The CDR3 coding sequence is TGTGCCATCAGGGGGGACAGCAATCAGCCCCAGCATTTT. Its translation: CAIRGDSNQPQHF. The V and J genes are TRBV10-3 and TRBJ1-5; D is possibly TRBD1 (5 bases). CDR1 and CDR2 (germline): ENHRY, SYGVKD. The CDR3 runs 13 residues. The ends were cut back, 6 bases at V and 1 base at J, with 7 bases in the middle.

This clone was counted once. The V gene is TRBV15, the J gene TRBJ2-2; possibly TRBD2 for D (6 bases). In germline, CDR1 is LNHNV, CDR2 YYDKDF (reference sequence). CDR3 length equals 17 residues. Between the trimmed V and J ends, which lost 0 bases and 1 base, there was a span of 12 bases. The CDR3 sequence: CATSRDAGRGNTGELFF. DNA for the CDR3: TGTGCCACCAGCAGAGATGCGGGACGGGGGAACACCGGGGAGCTGTTTTTT. The full variable domain, its missing parts supplied by reference TRBV15 and TRBJ2-2, is DAMVIQNPRYQVTQFGKPVTLSCSQTLNHNVMYWYQQKSSQAPKLLFHYYDKDFNNEADTPDNFQSRRPNTSFCFLDIRSPGLGDTAMYLCATSRDAGRGNTGELFFGEGSRLTVL.

Of note for this clone: Different DNA sequences within this sample yield the same CDR3. The chain has TRBV27 and TRBJ2-7; D not certain. The V and J ends lost 0 bases and 0 bases respectively, with 9 bases between them. CDR3 size: 15 residues. Looked up from germline, CDR1 is MNHEY and CDR2 is SMNVEV (reference sequence). The DNA of the CDR3 is TGTGCCAGCAGTTTATCGTCCGGGTCCTCCTACGAGCAGTACTTC. This codes for CASSLSSGSSYEQYF.